These 12 T cell receptor beta chains were all obtained from the same sample, sequenced in a study of blood T cell repertoires in COVID-19. Data came from immunoSEQ multiplex PCR; TCRdb stores just in-frame clones and leaves some out. This sample has about 6,600 clones, with more than 80% found just once. The sequencing input was peripheral blood. The receptors stem from a man older than 75 with active COVID-19.

The gene calls are TRBV24-1 and TRBJ2-3, with 11 bases aligning to TRBD1. J gave up 0 bases and V 1 base, and 8 bases lay outside the gene matches. The CDR3 has 19 residues. CDR1 is KGHDR and CDR2 is SFDVKD in the germline V gene. In DNA, the CDR3 is TGTGCCACCAGTGATTTCGGGACAGGGGGAGGCCTTAGCACAGATACGCAGTATTTT. Amino acids: CATSDFGTGGGLSTDTQYF.

J is TRBJ2-6 and V is TRBV30; D is undetermined. Between the trimmed V and J ends, which lost 4 bases and 4 bases, there was a span of 8 bases. The CDR3 has 13 residues. Germline loops: CDR1 GTSNPN, CDR2 SVGIG (reference sequence). The CDR3 DNA is TGTGCCTGGAACAATAACGGGGCCAACGTCCTGACTTTC. Protein sequence: CAWNNNGANVLTF. The whole variable domain, filled in from reference TRBV30 and TRBJ2-6, reads SQTIHQWPATLVQPVGSPLSLECTVEGTSNPNLYWYRQAAGRGLQLLFYSVGIGQISSEVPQNLSASRPQDRQFILSSKKLLLSDSGFYLCAWNNNGANVLTFGAGSRLTVL.

The chain uses TRBV6-2 or TRBV6-3 and TRBJ2-7; TRBD2 might be the D (5 bases). CDR1 is MNHEY, CDR2 SVGEGT, per germline. V lost 3 bases, J lost 3 bases, and 6 bases lay in between. The CDR3 is 12 residues long. CDR3 protein: CASSYGLYEQYF. In DNA form, the CDR3 reads TGTGCCAGCAGTTATGGACTCTACGAGCAGTACTTC.

CDR3 region: CASSLGGTGITDTQYF. In nucleotides, the CDR3 is TGCGCCAGCAGCTTGGGTGGGACAGGTATCACAGATACGCAGTATTTT. The chain uses TRBV5-1 and TRBJ2-3, with TRBD1 matching 8 bases. The V gene's germline CDR1 is SGHRS and CDR2 YFSETQ. There are 16 residues in the CDR3. V trimming: 0 bases; J trimming: 2 bases; junction bases outside the gene matches: 5.

This chain connects TRBV18 to TRBJ1-5; D unclear. The CDR3 consists of 15 residues. Trimming took 6 bases from V and 0 from J, leaving 12 bases between them. CDR1 is KGHSH and CDR2 is LQKENI in the germline V gene. The CDR3 reads CASSPPSVSNQPQHF. In DNA form, the CDR3 reads TGTGCCAGCTCCCCGCCCAGCGTTAGCAATCAGCCCCAGCATTTT.

The genes are TRBV6-5 and TRBJ1-3; TRBD1 is a possible D gene (6 bases). The CDR3 sequence is 16 residues long. Trimming cost V 0 bases and J 0 bases, with 9 bases left between them. Germline V lookup: CDR1 MNHEY, CDR2 SVGAGI. The CDR3 sequence is CASSYSTGNSGNTIYF. DNA of the CDR3: TGTGCCAGCAGTTACTCGACAGGCAACTCTGGAAACACCATATATTTT.

This clone has a single count. V is TRBV28 and J is TRBJ2-7, with 10 nucleotides matching TRBD1. This CDR3 spans 12 amino acids. CDR1 and CDR2 from the germline V gene are MDHEN and SYDVKM. The V gene end was trimmed by 10 bases and the J gene end by 6 bases; junction bases not matched to a gene: 6. The CDR3 nucleotides are TGTGCCACCCGGGACAGGGGACTCGAGCAGTACTTC. It encodes CATRDRGLEQYF.

The chain is built from TRBV19 and TRBJ2-1, with 11 bases that match TRBD2. CDR1 and CDR2 from the germline V gene are LNHDA and SQIVND (reference sequence). The V and J ends lost 5 bases and 10 bases, in that order; junction bases with no gene match: 10. This CDR3 is 15 amino acids long. The CDR3 region has the DNA TGTGCCAGTAGTGGGTCGGGACTAGCGGCGGAGGAGCAGTTCTTC. Protein product: CASSGSGLAAEEQFF.

The V gene is TRBV19, the J gene TRBJ1-5; possibly TRBD1 for D (5 bases). Trimming stripped 6 bases from V and 2 bases from J, with 8 bases between. The CDR3 runs 13 residues. Looked up from germline, CDR1 is LNHDA and CDR2 is SQIVND (reference sequence). CDR3 loop: CASRVGRNQPQHF. The CDR3 coding sequence is TGTGCCAGTAGGGTGGGGCGCAATCAGCCCCAGCATTTT.

V gene TRBV4-1 combines with J gene TRBJ1-2, with 9 nucleotides matching TRBD1. V gave up 1 base and J gave up 8 bases; unmatched junction bases: 8. Per germline, CDR1 MGHRA and CDR2 YSYEKL. The length of the CDR3 is 15 residues. The CDR3 nucleotides read TGCGCCAGCAGCCAAGCTGTACAGGGGGCTCGCGGCTACACCTTC. This gives the protein CASSQAVQGARGYTF.

A single count supports this clone. The gene calls are TRBV28 and TRBJ2-2; 7 nucleotides line up with TRBD2. The ends lost 11 bases at V and 4 bases at J; junction bases unmatched: 7. The length of the CDR3 is 13 residues. Germline CDR1 reads MDHEN; CDR2 reads SYDVKM. DNA of the CDR3: TGTGCCGGGAGGCGGGGGAGCACCGGGGAGCTGTTTTTT. Its protein product is CAGRRGSTGELFF. The variable domain in full, completed from reference TRBV28 and TRBJ2-2, reads DVKVTQSSRYLVKRTGEKVFLECVQDMDHENMFWYRQDPGLGLRLIYFSYDVKMKEKGDIPEGYSVSREKKERFSLILESASTNQTSMYLCAGRRGSTGELFFGEGSRLTVL.

The chain recombines TRBV10-2 with TRBJ2-1; TRBD2 matches 8 bases. Germline V gene sequence: CDR1 WSHSY, CDR2 SAAADI. Trimming removed 6 bases from V and 4 bases from J; junction bases left unmatched: 8. CDR3 length: 15 residues. The CDR3 DNA is TGCGCCAGCAGGAGCGGGAGAGTGACTTACAATGAGCAGTTCTTC. This encodes CASRSGRVTYNEQFF.